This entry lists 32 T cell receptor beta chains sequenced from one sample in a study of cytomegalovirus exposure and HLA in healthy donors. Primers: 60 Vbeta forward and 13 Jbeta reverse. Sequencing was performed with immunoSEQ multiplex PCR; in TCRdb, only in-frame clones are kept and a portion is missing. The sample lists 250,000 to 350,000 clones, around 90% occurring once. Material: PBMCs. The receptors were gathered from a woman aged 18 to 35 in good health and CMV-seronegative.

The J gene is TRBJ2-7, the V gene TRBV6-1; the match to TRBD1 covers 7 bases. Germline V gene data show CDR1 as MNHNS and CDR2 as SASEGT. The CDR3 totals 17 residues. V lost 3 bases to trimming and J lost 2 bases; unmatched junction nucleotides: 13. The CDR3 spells CASSDMGTGTATYEQYF. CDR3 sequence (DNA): TGTGCCAGCAGTGATATGGGCACCGGGACAGCAACCTACGAGCAGTACTTC.

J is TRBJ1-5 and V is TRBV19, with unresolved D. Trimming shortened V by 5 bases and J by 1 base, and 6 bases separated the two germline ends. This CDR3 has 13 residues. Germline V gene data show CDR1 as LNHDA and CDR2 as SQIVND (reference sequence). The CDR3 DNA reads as TGTGCCAGTAGTGTGCAGAGCAATCAGCCCCAGCATTTT. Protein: CASSVQSNQPQHF. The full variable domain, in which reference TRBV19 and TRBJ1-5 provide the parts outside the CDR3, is DGGITQSPKYLFRKEGQNVTLSCEQNLNHDAMYWYRQDPGQGLRLIYYSQIVNDFQKGDIAEGYSVSREKKESFPLTVTSAQKNPTAFYLCASSVQSNQPQHFGDGTRLSIL.

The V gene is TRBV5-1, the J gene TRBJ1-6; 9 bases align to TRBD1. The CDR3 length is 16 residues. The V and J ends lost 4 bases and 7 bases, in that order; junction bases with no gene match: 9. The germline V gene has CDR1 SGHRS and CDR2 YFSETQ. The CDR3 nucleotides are TGCGCCAGCAGCCCGACCCCACAGGGGGCGAATTCACCCCTCCACTTT. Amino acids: CASSPTPQGANSPLHF.

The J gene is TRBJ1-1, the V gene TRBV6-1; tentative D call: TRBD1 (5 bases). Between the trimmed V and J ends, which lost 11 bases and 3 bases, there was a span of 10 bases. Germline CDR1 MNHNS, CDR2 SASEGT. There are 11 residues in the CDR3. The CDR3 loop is CASGGYTEAFF. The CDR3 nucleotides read TGTGCCTCGGGGGGATACACTGAAGCTTTCTTT.

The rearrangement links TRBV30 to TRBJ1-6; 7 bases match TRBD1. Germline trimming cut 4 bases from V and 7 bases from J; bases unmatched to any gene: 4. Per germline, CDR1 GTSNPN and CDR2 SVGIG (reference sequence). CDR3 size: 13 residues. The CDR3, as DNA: TGTGCCTGGACCGGGACAGACAATTCACCCCTCCACTTT. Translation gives CAWTGTDNSPLHF.

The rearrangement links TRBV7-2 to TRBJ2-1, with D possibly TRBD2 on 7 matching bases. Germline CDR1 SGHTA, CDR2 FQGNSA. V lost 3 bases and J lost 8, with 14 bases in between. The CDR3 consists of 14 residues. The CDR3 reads CASSLRGGRDEQFF. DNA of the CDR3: TGTGCCAGCAGCTTGAGGGGGGGCAGGGATGAGCAGTTCTTC. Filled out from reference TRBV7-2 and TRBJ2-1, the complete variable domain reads GAGVSQSPSNKVTEKGKDVELRCDPISGHTALYWYRQSLGQGLEFLIYFQGNSAPDKSGLPSDRFSAERTGGSVSTLTIQRTQQEDSAVYLCASSLRGGRDEQFFGPGTRLTVL.

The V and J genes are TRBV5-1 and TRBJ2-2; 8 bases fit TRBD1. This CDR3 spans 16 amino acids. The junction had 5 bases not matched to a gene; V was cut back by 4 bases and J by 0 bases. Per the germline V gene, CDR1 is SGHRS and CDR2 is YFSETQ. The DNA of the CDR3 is TGCGCCAGCAGCCTTAGACAGGGGACGAACACCGGGGAGCTGTTTTTT. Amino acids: CASSLRQGTNTGELFF. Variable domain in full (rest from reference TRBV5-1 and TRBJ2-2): KAGVTQTPRYLIKTRGQQVTLSCSPISGHRSVSWYQQTPGQGLQFLFEYFSETQRNKGNFPGRFSGRQFSNSRSEMNVSTLELGDSALYLCASSLRQGTNTGELFFGEGSRLTVL.

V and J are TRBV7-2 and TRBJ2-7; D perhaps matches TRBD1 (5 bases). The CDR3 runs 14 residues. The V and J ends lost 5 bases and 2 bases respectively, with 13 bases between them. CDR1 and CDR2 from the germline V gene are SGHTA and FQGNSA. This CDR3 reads CASSPTTGTYEQYF. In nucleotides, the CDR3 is TGTGCCAGCAGCCCGACCACAGGCACCTACGAGCAGTACTTC.

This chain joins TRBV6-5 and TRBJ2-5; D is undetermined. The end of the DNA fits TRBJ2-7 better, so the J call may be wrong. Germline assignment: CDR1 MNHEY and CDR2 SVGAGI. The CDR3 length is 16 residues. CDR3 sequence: CASSYSMLRVHYEQYF. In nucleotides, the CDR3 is TGTGCCAGCAGTTACTCGATGCTCCGGGTTCACTACGAGCAGTACTTC.

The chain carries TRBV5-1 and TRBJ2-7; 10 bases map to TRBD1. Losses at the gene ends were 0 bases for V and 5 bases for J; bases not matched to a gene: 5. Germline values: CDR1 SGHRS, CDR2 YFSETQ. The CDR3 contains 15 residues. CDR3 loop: CASSLGGQGGHEQYF. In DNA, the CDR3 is TGCGCCAGCAGCTTGGGCGGACAGGGGGGCCACGAGCAGTACTTC.

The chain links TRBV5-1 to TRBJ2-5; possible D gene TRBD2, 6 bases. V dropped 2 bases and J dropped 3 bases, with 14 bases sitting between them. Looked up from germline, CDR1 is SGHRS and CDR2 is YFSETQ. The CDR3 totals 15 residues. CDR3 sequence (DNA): TGCGCCAGCAGCTTTGGGCTAGCGCTGGAAGAGACCCAGTACTTC. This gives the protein CASSFGLALEETQYF.

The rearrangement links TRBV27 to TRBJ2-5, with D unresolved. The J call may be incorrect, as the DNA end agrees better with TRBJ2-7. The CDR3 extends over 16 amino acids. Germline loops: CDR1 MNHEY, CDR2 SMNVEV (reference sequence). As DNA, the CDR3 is TGTGCCAGCAGTTTCTCCCACACCCCTAGCTCCTACGAGCAGTACTTC. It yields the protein CASSFSHTPSSYEQYF.

The CDR3: CASSESRVNTGELFF. The CDR3 nucleotides read TGCGCCAGCAGTGAGTCCAGGGTAAACACCGGGGAGCTGTTTTTT. The V and J genes are TRBV10-1 and TRBJ2-2; weak D call: TRBD1 (5 bases). Germline V gene sequence: CDR1 WNHNN, CDR2 SYGVQD (reference sequence). CDR3 length: 15 residues. Trimming took 0 bases from V and 2 from J, leaving 7 bases between them.

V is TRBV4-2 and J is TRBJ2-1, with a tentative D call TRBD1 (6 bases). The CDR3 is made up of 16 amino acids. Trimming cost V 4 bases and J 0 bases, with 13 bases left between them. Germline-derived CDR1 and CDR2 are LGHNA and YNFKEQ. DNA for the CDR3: TGTGCCAGCAGCCCAATAACAGGGAGCTCCTACAATGAGCAGTTCTTC. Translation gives CASSPITGSSYNEQFF.

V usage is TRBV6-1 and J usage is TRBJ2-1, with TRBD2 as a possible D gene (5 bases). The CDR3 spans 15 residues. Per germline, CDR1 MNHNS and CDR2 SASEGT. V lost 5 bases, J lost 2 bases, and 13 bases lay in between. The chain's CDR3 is CASSFARVPYNEQFF. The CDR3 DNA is TGTGCCAGCAGTTTTGCGAGGGTTCCCTACAATGAGCAGTTCTTC.

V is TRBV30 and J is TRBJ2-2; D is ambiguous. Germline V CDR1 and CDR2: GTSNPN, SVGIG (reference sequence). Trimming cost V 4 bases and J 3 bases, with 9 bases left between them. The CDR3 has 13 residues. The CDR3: CAWKSTYTGELFF. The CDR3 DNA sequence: TGTGCCTGGAAGAGCACCTACACCGGGGAGCTGTTTTTT.

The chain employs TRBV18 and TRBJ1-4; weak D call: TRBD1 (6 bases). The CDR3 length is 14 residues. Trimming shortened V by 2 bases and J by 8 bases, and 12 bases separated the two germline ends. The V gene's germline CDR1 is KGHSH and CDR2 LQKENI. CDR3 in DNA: TGTGCCAGCTCACCAATGACAGGCGAGGAAAAACTGTTTTTT. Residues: CASSPMTGEEKLFF.

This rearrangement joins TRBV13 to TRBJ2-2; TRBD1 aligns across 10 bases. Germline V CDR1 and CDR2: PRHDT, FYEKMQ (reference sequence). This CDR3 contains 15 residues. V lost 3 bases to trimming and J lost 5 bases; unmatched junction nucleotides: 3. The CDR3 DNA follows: TGTGCCAGCAGCTTCGGACAGGGGGAGACCGGGGAGCTGTTTTTT. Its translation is CASSFGQGETGELFF.

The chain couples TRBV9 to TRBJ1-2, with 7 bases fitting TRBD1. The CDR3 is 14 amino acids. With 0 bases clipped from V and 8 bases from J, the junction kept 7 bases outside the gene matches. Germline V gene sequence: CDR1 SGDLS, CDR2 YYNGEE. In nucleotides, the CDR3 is TGTGCCAGCAGCGTAGACGAGGCAGGGGGAGGCTACACCTTC. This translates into CASSVDEAGGGYTF.

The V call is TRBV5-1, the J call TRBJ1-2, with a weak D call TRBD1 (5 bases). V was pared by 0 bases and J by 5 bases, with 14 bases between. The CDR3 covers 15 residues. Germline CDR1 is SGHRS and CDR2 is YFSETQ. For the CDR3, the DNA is TGCGCCAGCAGCTTGGTCGGGGGGTTTGATTATGGCTACACCTTC. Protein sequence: CASSLVGGFDYGYTF.

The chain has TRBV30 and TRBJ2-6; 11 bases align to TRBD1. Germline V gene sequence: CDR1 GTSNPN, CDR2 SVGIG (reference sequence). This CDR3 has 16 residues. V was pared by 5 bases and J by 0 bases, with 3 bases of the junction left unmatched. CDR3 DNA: TGTGCCTGGCGGGACAGGGGGGGCTCTGGGGCCAACGTCCTGACTTTC. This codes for CAWRDRGGSGANVLTF.

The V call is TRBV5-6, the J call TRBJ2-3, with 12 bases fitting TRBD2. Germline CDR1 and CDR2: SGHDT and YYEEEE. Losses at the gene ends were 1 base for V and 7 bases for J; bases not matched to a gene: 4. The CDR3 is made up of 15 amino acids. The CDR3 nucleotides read TGTGCCAGCAGCTTGCGGACTAGCGGGGTATATACGCAGTATTTT. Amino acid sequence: CASSLRTSGVYTQYF.

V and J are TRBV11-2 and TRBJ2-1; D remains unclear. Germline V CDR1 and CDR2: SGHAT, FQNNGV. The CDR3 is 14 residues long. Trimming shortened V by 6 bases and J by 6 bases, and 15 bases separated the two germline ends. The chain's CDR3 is CASRSSSTLNEQFF. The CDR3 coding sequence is TGTGCCAGCAGGAGTAGCTCTACACTCAATGAGCAGTTCTTC.

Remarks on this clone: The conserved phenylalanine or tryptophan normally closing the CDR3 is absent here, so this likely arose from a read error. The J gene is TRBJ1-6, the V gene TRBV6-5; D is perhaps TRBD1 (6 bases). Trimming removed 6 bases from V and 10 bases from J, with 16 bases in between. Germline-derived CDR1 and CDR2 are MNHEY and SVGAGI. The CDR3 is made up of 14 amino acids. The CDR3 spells CASRSQGRGSPLHL. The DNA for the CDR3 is TGTGCCAGCAGGTCGCAGGGGAGAGGATCACCCCTCCACCTT.

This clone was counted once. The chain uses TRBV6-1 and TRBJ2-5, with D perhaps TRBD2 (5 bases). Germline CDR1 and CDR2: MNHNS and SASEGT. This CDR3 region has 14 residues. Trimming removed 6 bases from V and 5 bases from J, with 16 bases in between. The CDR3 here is CASSHLELGETQYF. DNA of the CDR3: TGTGCCAGCAGCCACTTAGAACTAGGGGAGACCCAGTACTTC.

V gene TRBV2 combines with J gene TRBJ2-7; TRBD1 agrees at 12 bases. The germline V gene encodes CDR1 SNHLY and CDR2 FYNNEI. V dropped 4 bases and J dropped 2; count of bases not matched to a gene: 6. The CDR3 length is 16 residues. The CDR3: CASSVSGTGGPYEQYF. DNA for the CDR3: TGTGCCAGCAGTGTATCCGGGACAGGGGGCCCCTACGAGCAGTACTTC.

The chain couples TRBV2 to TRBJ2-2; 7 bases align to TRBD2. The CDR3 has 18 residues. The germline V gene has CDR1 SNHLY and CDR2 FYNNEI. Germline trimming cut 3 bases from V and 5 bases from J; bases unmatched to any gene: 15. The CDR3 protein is CASSDTRGGEGGTGELFF. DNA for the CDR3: TGTGCCAGCAGTGATACTAGAGGTGGAGAGGGAGGGACCGGGGAGCTGTTTTTT.

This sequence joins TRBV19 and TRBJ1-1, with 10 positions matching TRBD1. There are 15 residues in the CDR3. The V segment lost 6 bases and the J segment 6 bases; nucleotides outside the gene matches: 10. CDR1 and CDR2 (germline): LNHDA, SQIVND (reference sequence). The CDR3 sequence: CASSPQDRGLAEAFF. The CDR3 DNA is TGTGCCAGTAGCCCACAAGACAGGGGGCTTGCTGAAGCTTTCTTT.

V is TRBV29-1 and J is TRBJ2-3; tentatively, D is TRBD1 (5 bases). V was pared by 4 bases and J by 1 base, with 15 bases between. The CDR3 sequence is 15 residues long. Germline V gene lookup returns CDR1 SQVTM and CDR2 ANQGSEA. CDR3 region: CSVVSQGGGTDTQYF. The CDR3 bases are TGCAGCGTTGTCTCGCAGGGTGGTGGCACAGATACGCAGTATTTT.

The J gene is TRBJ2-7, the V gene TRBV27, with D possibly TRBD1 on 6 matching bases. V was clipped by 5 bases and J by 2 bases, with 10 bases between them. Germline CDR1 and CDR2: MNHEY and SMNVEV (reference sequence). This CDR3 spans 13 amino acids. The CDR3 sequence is CASSAGQPYEQYF. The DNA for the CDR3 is TGTGCCAGCAGTGCTGGACAGCCCTACGAGCAGTACTTC.

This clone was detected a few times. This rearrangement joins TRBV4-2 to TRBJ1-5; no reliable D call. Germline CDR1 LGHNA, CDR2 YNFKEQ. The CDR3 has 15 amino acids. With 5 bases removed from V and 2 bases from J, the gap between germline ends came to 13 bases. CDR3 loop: CASSLAPGGNQPQHF. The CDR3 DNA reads TGTGCCAGCAGCTTGGCCCCGGGAGGCAATCAGCCCCAGCATTTT.

The DNA for the CDR3 is TGTGCCAGCAGTTCCGGACAAGGTGCGGCCGGGGAGCTGTTTTTT. Translated, it gives CASSSGQGAAGELFF. The chain is built from TRBV5-6 and TRBJ2-2; D might be TRBD1 (5 bases). CDR3 length: 15 amino acids. Between the trimmed V and J ends, which lost 5 bases and 6 bases, there was a span of 17 bases. CDR1 is SGHDT and CDR2 is YYEEEE in the germline V gene.